Below, one T cell receptor (beta chain) is given with its context. Its specificity is unknown. The read ends 3 residues before the CDR3 terminus; that terminus is restored from the germline J gene. The junction had 15 bases not matched to a gene; V was cut back by 6 bases and J by 5 bases. This CDR3 has 17 amino acids. The germline gives CDR1 LNHDA, CDR2 SQIVND (reference sequence). TCRdb keeps only in-frame clones here, not all; method: immunoSEQ multiplex PCR. The sample contains just over 15,000 clones, none of them singletons. These data come from a study of T cell clonality in common variable immunodeficiency. Study-wide findings and caveats: Shared TCRbeta clones were fewer between CVID subjects than controls. Reportedly, TCR beta sequences from common variable immunodeficiency showed fewer deletions and N-nucleotide insertions.

Heparinized whole blood, roughly 5 to 8 ml, came from each donor. What was sequenced was peripheral blood mononuclear cells. This TCR derives from a human donor with common variable immunodeficiency. V usage is TRBV19 and J usage is TRBJ2-2; TRBD2 agrees at 7 bases. The sequenced CDR3 bases are TGTGCCAGTAGCTTTCAGCGGGGAGGGGTATGGACCGGGGAG. It yields the protein CASSFQRGGVWTGE. The entire CDR3 protein reads CASSFQRGGVWTGELFF. The full variable domain, its missing parts supplied by reference TRBV19 and TRBJ2-2, is DGGITQSPKYLFRKEGQNVTLSCEQNLNHDAMYWYRQDPGQGLRLIYYSQIVNDFQKGDIAEGYSVSREKKESFPLTVTSAQKNPTAFYLCASSFQRGGVWTGELFFGEGSRLTVL.